This T cell receptor beta chain was retrieved from a study of CD8 T cells in ankylosing spondylitis (dated by TCRdb to 2016 to 2017). Regarding the research as a whole: T cell receptor beta repertoires were profiled in healthy donors and ankylosing spondylitis patients so that disease-linked TCR variants could be found. Peripheral blood was sampled, and synovial fluid was additionally collected from ankylosing spondylitis patients. The whole study cohort included some 100 healthy donors and 20 to 25 ankylosing spondylitis patients.

Results the study describes overall, beyond this receptor: Blood from ankylosing spondylitis patients appeared to be characterized by a TCR beta motif made up of about 8 highly homologous amino acid variants. Some motif variants were previously reported in synovial fluid and blood of reactive arthritis patients, suggesting common disease-initiation mechanisms. According to the report, matched synovial fluid samples from ankylosing spondylitis patients were significantly enriched for the disease-linked clones. The disease-linked clones showed a CD8+ phenotype and occurred at relatively low frequencies in peripheral blood.

The sequencer listed for this sample is Illumina HiSeq 2500. Quantitative 5'-RACE with molecular barcodes was the method used to prepare the TCR beta libraries. On the authors' methods: A new computational method based on a probabilistic model of VDJ rearrangement was used to identify disease-linked TCR variants. Using fastp at Q25 and MiXCR, TCRdb reprocessed the public reads and kept productive beta chains. Entries are consolidated by CDR3 protein sequence, retaining the most common genes and DNA. The authors' filters were not applied to this entry. A total of about 130,000 distinct CDR3 sequences appear in this sample, about 13% of them only once. Of the sample, almost 3% falls within the top ten clones. Of note for this clonotype: Its antigen remains undetermined. Qualities for individual bases were not recorded, and no much larger clone is one base off.

Ends trimmed: V by 6 bases, J by 6 bases; bases unmatched to a gene: 6. There are 14 amino acids in the CDR3, from cysteine to phenylalanine inclusive. Solely the CDR3 DNA is kept, with 42 bases framed from the first base. As encoded in the germline V gene, CDR1 is SNHLY while CDR2 is FYNNEI. Recombination joined TRBV2 with TRBJ1-4; 8 bases in between match TRBD1. This clonotype originated in a female donor with ankylosing spondylitis or in good health (not recorded which). The sample comprised blood, either unsorted or a sorted T cell fraction (not recorded which). The encoded CDR3 is CASRETGADEKLFF. In nucleotides, the sequence is TGTGCCAGCAGAGAGACAGGGGCCGATGAAAAACTGTTTTTT.